This TCR beta chain was retrieved from a study of radiation and T cells in renal cell carcinoma. Time point specified: blood 4 weeks post-SBRT, at nephrectomy. Stated treatment: 15 Gy SBRT to primary tumor, nephrectomy 4 weeks later. Radiation-treated patients gave blood at baseline, week 2 and week 4. The method was immunoSEQ multiplex PCR; TCRdb's version includes in-frame clones alone and lacks a portion of them. The repertoire holds about 78,000 clones, with nearly 90% as singletons. The origin of this receptor is a woman aged 70-85 years with renal cell carcinoma. This specimen was blood, taken from a patient whose treatment included radiotherapy and nephrectomy.

CDR3 in DNA: TGTGCCAGCAGCTTGCTAGGGGATAATTCACCCCTCCACTTT. It is translated as CASSLLGDNSPLHF. The chain is built from TRBV5-5 and TRBJ1-6; tentative D call: TRBD1 (5 bases). The germline V and J ends were trimmed by 1 base and 5 bases, with 7 bases remaining between them. Germline V gene sequence: CDR1 SGHKS, CDR2 YYEKEE (reference sequence). The CDR3 is made up of 14 amino acids.